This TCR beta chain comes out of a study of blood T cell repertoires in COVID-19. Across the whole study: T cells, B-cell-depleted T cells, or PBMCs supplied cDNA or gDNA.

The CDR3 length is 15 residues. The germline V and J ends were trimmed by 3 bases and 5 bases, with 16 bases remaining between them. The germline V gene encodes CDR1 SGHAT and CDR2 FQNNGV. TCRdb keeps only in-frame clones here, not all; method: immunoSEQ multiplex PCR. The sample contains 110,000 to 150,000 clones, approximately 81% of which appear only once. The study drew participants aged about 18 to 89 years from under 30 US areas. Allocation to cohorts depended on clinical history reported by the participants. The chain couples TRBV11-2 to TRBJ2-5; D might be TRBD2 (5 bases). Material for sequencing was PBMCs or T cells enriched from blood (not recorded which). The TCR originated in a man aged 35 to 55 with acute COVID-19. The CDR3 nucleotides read TGTGCCAGCAGCTTCGCCACTAGTTCCTCTGAGACCCAGTACTTC. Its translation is CASSFATSSSETQYF.